This entry features one T cell receptor (beta chain) sequence. The entry originates in a study of cytomegalovirus exposure and HLA in healthy donors. The PCR had 60 Vbeta and 13 Jbeta primers. Clones were sequenced by immunoSEQ multiplex PCR, and TCRdb holds only the in-frame ones, with some missing. The sample carries some 200,000 clones, about 79% recorded once. The junction had 7 bases not matched to a gene; V was cut back by 1 base and J by 4 bases. Per germline, CDR1 LNHNV and CDR2 YYDKDF (reference sequence). The CDR3 length is 15 residues. Sequencing was performed on PBMCs. The sequence derives from a woman in her fifties or sixties in good health and CMV-seronegative. The chain links TRBV15 to TRBJ2-7; 7 positions match TRBD2. The CDR3 nucleotides are TGTGCCACCAGCAGAGTACAGGCGGGAGCTTACGAGCAGTACTTC. The encoded protein is CATSRVQAGAYEQYF.